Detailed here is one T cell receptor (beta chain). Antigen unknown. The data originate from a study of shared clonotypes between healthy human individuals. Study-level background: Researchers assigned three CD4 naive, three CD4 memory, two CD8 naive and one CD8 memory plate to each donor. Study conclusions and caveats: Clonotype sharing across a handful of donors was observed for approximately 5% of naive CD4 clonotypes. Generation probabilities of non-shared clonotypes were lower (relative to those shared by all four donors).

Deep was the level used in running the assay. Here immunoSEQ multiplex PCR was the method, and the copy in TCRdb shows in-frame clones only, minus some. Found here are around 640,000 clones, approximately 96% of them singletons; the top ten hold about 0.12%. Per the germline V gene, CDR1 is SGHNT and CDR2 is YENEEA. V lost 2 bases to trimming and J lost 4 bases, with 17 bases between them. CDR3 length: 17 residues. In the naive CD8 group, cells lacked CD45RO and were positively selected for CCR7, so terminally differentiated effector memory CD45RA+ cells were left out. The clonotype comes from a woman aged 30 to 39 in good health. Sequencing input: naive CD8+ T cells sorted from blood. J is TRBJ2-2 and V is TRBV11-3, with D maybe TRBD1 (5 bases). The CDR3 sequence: CASSLPKGEKGTGELFF. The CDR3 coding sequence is TGTGCCAGCAGCTTACCGAAAGGGGAAAAGGGCACCGGGGAGCTGTTTTTT. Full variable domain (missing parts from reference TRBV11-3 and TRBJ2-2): EAGVVQSPRYKIIEKKQPVAFWCNPISGHNTLYWYLQNLGQGPELLIRYENEEAVDDSQLPKDRFSAERLKGVDSTLKIQPAELGDSAVYLCASSLPKGEKGTGELFFGEGSRLTVL.